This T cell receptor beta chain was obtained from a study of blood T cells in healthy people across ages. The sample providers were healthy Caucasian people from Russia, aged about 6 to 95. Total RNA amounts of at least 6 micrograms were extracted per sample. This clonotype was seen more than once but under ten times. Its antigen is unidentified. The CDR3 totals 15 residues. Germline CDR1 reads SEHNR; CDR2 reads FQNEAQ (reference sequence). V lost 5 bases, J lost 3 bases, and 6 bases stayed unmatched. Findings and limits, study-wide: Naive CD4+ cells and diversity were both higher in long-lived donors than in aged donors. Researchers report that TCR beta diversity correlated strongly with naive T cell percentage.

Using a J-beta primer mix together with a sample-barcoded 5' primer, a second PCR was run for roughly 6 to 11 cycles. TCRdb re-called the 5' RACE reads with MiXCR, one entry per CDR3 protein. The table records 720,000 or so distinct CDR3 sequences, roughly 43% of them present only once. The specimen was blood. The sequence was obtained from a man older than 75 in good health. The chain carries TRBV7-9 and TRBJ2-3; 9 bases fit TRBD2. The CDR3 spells CASSVGLAETDTQYF. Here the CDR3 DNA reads TGTGCCAGCAGCGTGGGACTAGCAGAAACAGATACGCAGTATTTT.